This T cell receptor beta chain originates from a study of patients and donors after allogeneic stem cell transplantation. Losses at the gene ends were 1 base for V and 3 bases for J; bases not matched to a gene: 8. The CDR3 sequence is 16 residues long. CDR1 is SGHDT, CDR2 YYEEEE, per germline. TCRdb ran MiXCR on the RT-PCR reads and lists one entry per CDR3 protein. Among 920,000 or so distinct CDR3 sequences listed, more than 15% were seen once. The chain links TRBV5-6 to TRBJ2-7; 9 bases align to TRBD1. The sequence was collected from a human donor who was either an allogeneic HSCT recipient or a stem cell or donor lymphocyte infusion donor (not recorded which). It is not recorded whose cells these are; they may come from a transplant donor. The sample taken for sequencing was blood, either unsorted or a sorted T cell fraction (not recorded which). DNA for the CDR3: TGTGCCAGCAGCTTGAAGATAGGGACAGGGCTCTACGAGCAGTACTTC. Translation gives CASSLKIGTGLYEQYF.